This passage covers 3 T cell receptor beta chains from one sample sequenced in a study of control samples from healthy donors and cancer patients. TCRdb's table, derived via immunoSEQ multiplex PCR, lists solely in-frame clones and lacks some. The sample lists tens of thousands of clones, around 80% seen once, with approximately 25% in the top ten. Material: PBMCs. The source is a man aged 55 to 70 with colorectal cancer.

This chain links TRBV23-1 with TRBJ1-6; unclear D gene. TRBV23-1 is known as an ORF, though its function is uncertain. There are 18 residues in the CDR3. Trimming took 8 bases from V and 7 from J, leaving 27 bases between them. The CDR3 protein is CASPCFVYQVAQNSPLHF. The CDR3 coding sequence is TGCGCCAGCCCTTGTTTCGTGTACCAGGTAGCTCAAAATTCACCCCTCCACTTT.

The rearrangement links TRBV2 to TRBJ1-4; the D gene is possibly TRBD1 (6 bases). Trimming removed 11 bases at V and 8 bases at J, with 18 bases between. Germline CDR1 SNHLY, CDR2 FYNNEI. This CDR3 has 13 amino acids. As DNA, the CDR3 is TGTGCCTCAAGACAGGTCTTTTGGGAAAAACTGTTTTTT. It encodes CASRQVFWEKLFF.

The rearrangement joins TRBV24-1 to TRBJ2-3; TRBD2 matches 10 bases. V lost 5 bases to trimming and J lost 12 bases; unmatched junction nucleotides: 13. Germline V CDR1 and CDR2: KGHDR, SFDVKD. The CDR3 extends over 15 amino acids. Here the CDR3 DNA reads TGTGCCACCAGTGCTCTAGCGGGGGCTCACGGAACTCAGTATTTT. As protein: CATSALAGAHGTQYF.